These T cell receptor beta chains were read from a single sample in a study of OX40 agonist ivuxolimab in advanced cancers. Assay used: immunoSEQ multiplex PCR; TCRdb lists only in-frame clones, some missing. The sample includes tens of thousands of clones, over 80% seen only once; the top ten take approximately 6%. Specimen: CD4+ or CD8+ T cells sorted from blood, collected in a trial of the OX40 agonist ivuxolimab. Every receptor here comes from an adult with an advanced solid tumor such as melanoma, head and neck, liver or kidney cancer. Both conserved end residues are part of each CDR3. The D gene is left open where the match is weak. Clone size is shown for a subset of rows, as once, few, many or a class of expanded clone.

NA	TRBD1	TRBV29-1	TRBJ2-5	TGCAGCGTCGACTCCAGGGGGCGTGGGGAGACCCAGTACTTC	CSVDSRGRGETQYF
NA	NA	TRBV2	TRBJ1-1	TGTGCCAGCAGTCCCGACCAGGACACTGAAGCTTTCTTT	CASSPDQDTEAFF
NA	TRBD1	TRBV4-1	TRBJ2-5	TGCGCCAGCAGCCAAGGACAGGGGCAGTACTTC	CASSQGQGQYF
NA	NA	TRBV11-2	TRBJ2-1	TGTGCCAGCAGCTTAGAGGTGAACTTCGCGGGGAGCAATGAGCAGTTCTTC	CASSLEVNFAGSNEQFF
NA	TRBD2	TRBV5-1	TRBJ2-3	TGCGCCAGCAGCTTGGTTAAAACTAGCGGGGGGGCTTGGGATACGCAGTATTTT	CASSLVKTSGGAWDTQYF
NA	NA	TRBV7-9	TRBJ1-5	TGTGCCAGCAGCTTAGGACCCGGCGGTGGGCCCCAGCATTTT	CASSLGPGGGPQHF
NA	NA	TRBV19	TRBJ2-1	TGTGCCAGTAGTATACTGAGGGCCAAAATCAATGAGCAGTTCTTC	CASSILRAKINEQFF
NA	NA	TRBV5-5	TRBJ2-6	TGTGCCAGCAGCTCCGCGGGACAAGCAATCTCTGGGGCCAACGTCCTGACTTTC	CASSSAGQAISGANVLTF
NA	TRBD1	TRBV7-2	TRBJ1-5	TGTGCCAGCAGCGGGGGGACAGCAGGTCAGCCCCAGCATTTT	CASSGGTAGQPQHF
once	NA	TRBV28	TRBJ2-1	TGTGCCAGCAGTGGCGGGGAGCGGTTTTACAATGAGCAGTTCTTC	CASSGGERFYNEQFF